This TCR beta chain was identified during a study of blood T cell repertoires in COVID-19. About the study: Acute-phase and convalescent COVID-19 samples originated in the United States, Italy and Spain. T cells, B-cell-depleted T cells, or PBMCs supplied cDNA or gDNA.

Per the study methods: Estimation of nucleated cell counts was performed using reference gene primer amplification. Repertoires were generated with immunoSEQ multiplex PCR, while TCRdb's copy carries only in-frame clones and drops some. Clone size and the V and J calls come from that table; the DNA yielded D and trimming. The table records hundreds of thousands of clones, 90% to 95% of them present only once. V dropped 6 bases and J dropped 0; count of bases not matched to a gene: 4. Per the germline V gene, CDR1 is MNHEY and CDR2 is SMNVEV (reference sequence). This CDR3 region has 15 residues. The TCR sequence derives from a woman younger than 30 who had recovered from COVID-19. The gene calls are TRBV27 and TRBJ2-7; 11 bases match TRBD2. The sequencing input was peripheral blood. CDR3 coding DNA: TGTGCCAGCAGGCGAACTAGCGGGGGCTCCTACGAGCAGTACGTC. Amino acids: CASRRTSGGSYEQYV.